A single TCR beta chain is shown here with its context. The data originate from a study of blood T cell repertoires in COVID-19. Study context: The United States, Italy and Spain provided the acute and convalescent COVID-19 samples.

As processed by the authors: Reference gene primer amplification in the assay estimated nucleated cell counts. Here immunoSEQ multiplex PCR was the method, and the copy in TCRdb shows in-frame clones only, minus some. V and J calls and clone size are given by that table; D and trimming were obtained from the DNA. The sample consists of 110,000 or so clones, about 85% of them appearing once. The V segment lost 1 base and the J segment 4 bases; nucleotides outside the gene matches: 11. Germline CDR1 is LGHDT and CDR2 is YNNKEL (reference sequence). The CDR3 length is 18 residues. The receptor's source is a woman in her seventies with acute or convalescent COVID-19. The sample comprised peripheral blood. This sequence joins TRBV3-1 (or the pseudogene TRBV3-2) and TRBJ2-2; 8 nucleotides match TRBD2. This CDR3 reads CASSQGGRGRRVTGELFF. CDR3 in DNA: TGTGCCAGCAGCCAAGGGGGACGCGGGAGGCGGGTCACCGGGGAGCTGTTTTTT.